This TCR beta chain appears in the sequencing data of a study of cytomegalovirus exposure and HLA in healthy donors (dated by TCRdb to the late 2010s). About the investigation overall: According to an earlier analysis of a few hundred of the donors, roughly 180 million T cells yielded approximately 120 million unique TCR beta sequences and approximately 300 Gb of sequence data. Around 320 gigabases of sequencing data and tens of millions of unique TCR sequences were included in an early release covering about 700 HLA-typed donors. Among the approximately 400 genotyped donors, around 79% belonged to the genetic ancestry cluster associated with self-reported Caucasian donors. The aim of the study was to test whether cataloging public T cell receptors could identify signatures of past pathogen exposure. The study profiled the T cell repertoires of 500 to 800 subjects by immunosequencing and related them to cytomegalovirus serostatus. In addition to the first cohort of 650 to 800 subjects, a separate validation cohort of approximately 110 different subjects was used. To predict cytomegalovirus infection status, the study combined high-throughput TCR immunosequencing, statistical association of individual TCRs with disease status, and machine learning. In a later analysis, previously published TCR beta repertoires from about 640 donors were re-analyzed and high-resolution HLA genotyping was added so that TCR occurrence patterns could be studied. The later analysis used no new phenotypic data to find candidate immune exposures, relying instead on TCR beta sequences and their occurrence across donors. An earlier analysis of around 540 of the donors applied high-throughput TCR beta sequencing to assess whether each TCR beta V gene segment acted as functional or pseudogenic. Alongside the repertoire data, information on donor age, sex, ethnicity and CMV serostatus was compiled. A later genetic analysis took genome-wide SNP genotypes for about 55% of the 666 donors and used that subset as a discovery cohort. All discovery cohort repertoires had been generated using a single sequencing platform. Class I and class II HLA loci were covered by the typing at four-digit resolution. Typing coverage differed by locus: A, B, C, DRB1 and DQB1 were typed in about 620-640 donors, DQA1 in about 510, DPA1 in 600 to 610, and DPB1 in just under 490. Because of strong linkage in the cohort, four to six DR-DQ haplotypes were treated as single units for association and clustering. Among some 400 genotyped donors of the cohort, an average of around 250,000 unique TCR beta nucleotide sequences was sequenced per donor, of which roughly 17% were non-productive. Overall results and qualifications from the work: Because counts were too low, about 15 rarely observed V segments, including chromosome 9 orphons, were left out of the earlier analysis of some 640 of the donors. A further reported finding was that TCR beta sequences accurately predicted the HLA-A and HLA-B alleles for most subjects in the first cohort. Across donors, most TCR sequences were observed very rarely, whereas some public TCRs were present in many individuals. Linkage disequilibrium might explain the correlated functional status among segregating V segments, but an unknown experimental factor could not be excluded. Because some donors lacked HLA typing at each locus, the association tests relied only on the typed subset. In this cohort, only TCR beta chains were sequenced, and detectable features were limited by the absence of alpha or paired-chain data. According to a later genetic analysis, donors in an Asian-associated ancestry cluster had fewer N-insertions in productive TCRs than the roughly 670-donor mean. An earlier analysis of some 560 of the donors showed that most TCR beta V segments appeared in productive rearrangements either about 87% or about 30% of the time, which broadly matched IMGT annotations. Cytomegalovirus status was reported to be diagnosed by the classifier with high specificity and sensitivity in both the original and validation cohorts. Compared with equally common non-associated chains, HLA-associated TCR beta chains in a later analysis were more clonally expanded and had lower generation probabilities. A total of roughly 160 TCR beta chains were listed by the study as associated with cytomegalovirus. An association between a missense DCLRE1C variant and V-gene and J-gene trimming of TCR beta chains was found in a later genetic analysis and replicated in an independent cohort. Presence/absence analyses assumed roughly uniform sequencing depth across donors, an assumption that may not hold. Assigning TCR associations to individual alleles was difficult when HLA alleles, especially DR and DQ, strongly co-occurred. For the cohort, immune exposure information was limited to CMV serostatus. The 87-base-pair reads could not distinguish some IMGT-functional V segments, including TRBV6-2 and TRBV6-3, so those segments were excluded. According to the authors, the approach could potentially be generalized to other disease states and immunological phenotypes. At a false discovery rate of 0.05, a later analysis linked under 20,000 TCR beta sequences to specific HLA alleles. In a later analysis, most CMV-associated TCR beta chains were found to appear HLA-restricted, with HLA associations seemingly driven largely by CMV exposure. A few of the identified cytomegalovirus-associated TCR beta chains were confirmed in vitro to be specific for cytomegalovirus antigens. A group of highly shared sequence variants was considered likely to be a technical artifact of the sequencing pipeline. A later analysis found that TCR association rates varied across HLA loci, with DRB1 alleles showing the most associated TCRs and HLA-C alleles the fewest. In a later analysis, several top co-occurrence clusters were reported to appear linked to parvovirus B19, influenza, CMV and Epstein-Barr virus.

The cohort was made up of hundreds of healthy bone marrow donors. At the time of sampling, every cohort member was nominally healthy, though immune exposures that went unrecorded were likely present. The donor was CMV seronegative and belonged to the group of roughly 330 seronegative cohort members. Each donor provided a peripheral blood sample, and peripheral blood mononuclear cells were used for TCR beta sequencing. The Qiagen DNeasy Blood Extraction Kit was used to extract genomic DNA from the blood cell samples. To prepare the library, the immunoSEQ multiplex PCR assay was applied. For the multiplex PCR, a mixture combining 60 forward primers for TCR Vbeta segments and 13 reverse primers for TCR Jbeta segments was used. The CDR3 region of rearranged TCR beta genes was amplified from genomic DNA by a multiplex PCR assay. The amplified TCR beta libraries were sequenced on the Illumina HiSeq System as 87-base-pair reads. In the original analysis: In a later analysis, 77 million or so unique TCR beta chains were counted across the approximately 640 repertoires, and roughly 10 million of these chains were shared by at least two donors. A nearest-neighbor algorithm error-corrected the raw reads and collapsed the reads into unique sequences, merging closely related sequences to remove PCR and sequencing errors. To assign V, D and J gene segments, CDR3 sequences were aligned to IMGT reference sequences. For a sequence to be retained, a match of at least six nucleotides to both a V gene segment and a J gene segment was required. A rearrangement counted as productive if the CDR3 had no stop codons and remained in frame with V and J, and every other rearrangement counted as non-productive. CDR3 was defined by IMGT convention, running from the second conserved V-encoded cysteine to the conserved J-encoded phenylalanine. The earlier analysis of approximately 590 of the donors excluded any sequence lacking an unambiguous match to a single V gene segment. In an earlier analysis of some 590 of the donors, a V segment was called functional when productive rearrangements were above 56.7%, and segregating when the standard deviation between donors exceeded 5%. To diagnose cytomegalovirus status from the catalog of TCR beta chain sequences, a statistical classification framework was built. In a later analysis, TCR nucleotide sequences were compared against IMGT/GENE-DB human TR gene sequences so that V and J genes could be assigned. Using the TCRdist pipeline, a later analysis assigned CDR3 sequences along with most-parsimonious VDJ recombination scenarios. In a later analysis, every TCR beta chain was defined by the combination of its CDR3 amino acid sequence and its V-gene family, and reads without a unique V-gene family were dropped. As a way to deal with suspected cross-contamination and a sequencing artifact, a later analysis dropped 450 to 600 nucleotide sequences that were highly shared and had low generation probability. For each public chain, a later analysis derived a clonal expansion index from normalized ranks of inferred template counts within each repertoire. A later analysis computed generation probabilities with a VDJ recombination model fitted to out-of-frame rearrangements, and checked the results against IGoR. In a later analysis, TCR-TCR, TCR-HLA and TCR-CMV co-occurrence was scored with hypergeometric tests, and a repertoire-size bias correction was applied to TCR pairs. In a later analysis, false discovery rates were estimated by permuting HLA or CMV assignments 20 times. A later analysis grouped co-occurring TCRs with DBSCAN, adding TCRdist sequence similarity when clustering within HLA-allele-positive subsets. Repertoires with fewer than 30,000 or more than 120,000 public chains were left out of co-occurrence clustering, as were several repertoires with anomalous nucleotide sharing. TCRdb obtained this table from immuneACCESS and retained in-frame rearrangements with V and J assigned. These tables miss some clones; where compared with another copy, unresolved V genes account for less than half of the shortfall, and the remainder is unexplained. V, J and clone size are taken as reported in that table, and D and trimming were inferred from the DNA itself. The sample table lists approximately 100,000 clones, roughly 79% of them with a count of one. Under 2% of the sample rests with the top ten.

Of note for this clone: Its antigen is currently not known. Base qualities are not at hand, and no much larger clone is one base apart.

Taken from the germline V gene, the CDR1 and CDR2 loops are MNHEY and SVGAGI. Counted from cysteine to phenylalanine, this CDR3 has 14 amino acids. The retained sequence is limited to the CDR3, 42 bases, with the frame set at the first base. V was cut back by 6 bases and J by 0 bases, leaving a gap of 11 bases between them. The TCR sequence derives from a woman aged 40 to 50 in good health and CMV-seronegative. The sequenced material came from PBMCs. The sequence is built from TRBV6-5 and TRBJ2-5; TRBD1 is perhaps the D gene, given 6 matching bases. The nucleotides are TGTGCCAGCAGCAAACAGGGAAACCAAGAGACCCAGTACTTC. Its protein reads: CASSKQGNQETQYF.